This record covers a single T cell receptor (beta chain). Antigen unknown. The CDR3 runs to 15 residues. Germline V CDR1 and CDR2: SGHAT, FQNNGV. Trimming pared 4 bases from V and 4 bases from J, leaving 16 bases between. The data derive from a study of T cell responses to AZD1222 COVID-19 vaccine. General study points: The donor cohort was predominantly white British with a female majority, and clonal diversity may have been underestimated.

Using immunoSEQ multiplex PCR, the repertoire was profiled, and TCRdb retains in-frame clones only, with some absent. The table has under 80,000 clones, roughly 87% seen once; the top ten hold under 1.5%. This specimen consisted of peripheral blood, obtained 28 days after the second AZD1222 dose. This TCR came from an adult who received the AZD1222 COVID-19 vaccine. The chain is built from TRBV11-2 and TRBJ1-1; D not resolved. CDR3 bases: TGTGCCAGCAGCTCCCAAGTGGGAGGGAGCACTGAAGCTTTCTTT. This encodes CASSSQVGGSTEAFF.